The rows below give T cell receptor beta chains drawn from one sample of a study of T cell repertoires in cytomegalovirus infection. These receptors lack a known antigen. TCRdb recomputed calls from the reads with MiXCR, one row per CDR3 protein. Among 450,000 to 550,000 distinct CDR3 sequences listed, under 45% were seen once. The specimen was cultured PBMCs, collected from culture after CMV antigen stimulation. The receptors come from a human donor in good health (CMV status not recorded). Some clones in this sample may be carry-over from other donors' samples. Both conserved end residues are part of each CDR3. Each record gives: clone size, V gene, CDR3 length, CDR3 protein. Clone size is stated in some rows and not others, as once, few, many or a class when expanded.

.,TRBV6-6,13,CASKKLGDHGYTF
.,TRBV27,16,CASSPTPPGSRYEQYF
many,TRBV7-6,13,CASSLGLSNEQFF
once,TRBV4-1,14,CASSQEGGDYGYTF
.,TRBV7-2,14,CATTITGRAHEQYF
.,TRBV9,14,CASSLRPLLSEQFF
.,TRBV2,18,CASSEALVWTQHQETQYF
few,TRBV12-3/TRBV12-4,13,CASSSGPTDTQYF
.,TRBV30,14,CAWSVPGMNTEAFF
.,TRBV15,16,CATSRGLGGSISEQYF